Presented here are 5 T cell receptor beta chains from one specimen sequenced in a study of blood T cell repertoires in COVID-19. TCRdb's copy holds only in-frame clones and misses some; the assay was immunoSEQ multiplex PCR. The sample has under 250,000 clones; 65% to 85% are singletons. Sequenced sample: peripheral blood. These receptors were taken from a man in his forties or fifties with active or convalescent COVID-19.

This sequence joins TRBV19 and TRBJ2-3; D remains unclear. The CDR3 is 12 residues long. The V and J ends lost 6 bases and 5 bases respectively, with 9 bases between them. Germline V lookup: CDR1 LNHDA, CDR2 SQIVND (reference sequence). The CDR3 bases are TGTGCCAGTAGATTATCGGGAGATACGCAGTATTTT. Protein sequence: CASRLSGDTQYF.

This chain joins TRBV5-1 and TRBJ1-1; D possibly corresponds to TRBD1 (5 bases). The CDR3 runs to 15 residues. V gave up 1 base and J gave up 1 base, with 11 bases separating them. The V gene's germline CDR1 is SGHRS and CDR2 YFSETQ. CDR3 in DNA: TGCGCCAGCAGCTTGTCAACGGGGGGGAACACTGAAGCTTTCTTT. The encoded protein is CASSLSTGGNTEAFF.

This chain links TRBV20-1 with TRBJ2-1; 8 bases are a match to TRBD2. Germline CDR1 is DFQATT and CDR2 is SNEGSKA (reference sequence). The CDR3 is made up of 14 amino acids. The J segment lost 4 bases and the V segment lost 3 bases, leaving 5 bases of the junction unmatched. DNA for the CDR3: TGCAGTGCTAGTGATAGCGGGACGTACAATGAGCAGTTCTTC. Its protein product is CSASDSGTYNEQFF.

In this sample, this clone turned up a few times. The gene calls are TRBV5-1 and TRBJ1-1, with 7 bases lining up with TRBD1. V lost 3 bases to trimming and J lost 10 bases; unmatched junction nucleotides: 15. This CDR3 spans 15 amino acids. CDR1 and CDR2 (germline): SGHRS, YFSETQ. The CDR3 loop is CASSSLRDSLSGAFF. For the CDR3, the DNA is TGCGCCAGCAGCTCTCTCCGGGACAGCCTCTCAGGAGCTTTCTTT.

J is TRBJ2-7 and V is TRBV6-1, with D possibly being TRBD1 (6 bases). The CDR3 sequence is 17 residues long. V shed 4 bases and J shed 0 bases, with 19 bases lying between them. Germline values: CDR1 MNHNS, CDR2 SASEGT. For the CDR3, the DNA is TGTGCCAGCAGTGGGCACCGGACAGCGACAGGCTCCTACGAGCAGTACTTC. Translation gives CASSGHRTATGSYEQYF.